The entry below gives a single T cell receptor (beta chain) sequence along with its context. The CDR3 runs 14 residues. Germline V lookup: CDR1 SGHAT, CDR2 FQNNGV. Trimming took 4 bases from V and 5 from J, leaving 14 bases between them. The sample belongs to a study of T-cell memory formation after mild COVID-19. TCRdb reanalysed the 5' RACE reads using MiXCR and keeps one entry per CDR3 protein. This table holds fewer than 150,000 distinct CDR3 sequences, about 17% found once. Input material: PBMCs or a T cell subset sorted from them (not recorded which). This chain links TRBV11-2 with TRBJ2-5, with D perhaps assigned TRBD1 or TRBD2 (5 bases each). The TCR comes from a young man who had mild COVID-19 (a few samples of this study predate the infection). Cell type and time point are not known. The CDR3 nucleotides read TGTGCCAGCAGCTCATTAGGGGTAGCGGAGACCCAGTACTTC. This sequence encodes CASSSLGVAETQYF.